This entry features one T cell receptor (beta chain) sequence. Germline assignment: CDR1 SGHVS and CDR2 FQNEAQ. The CDR3 has 17 residues. Trimming removed 5 bases from V and 3 bases from J; junction bases left unmatched: 12. Profiled with immunoSEQ multiplex PCR; TCRdb holds only in-frame clones, not every one. The sample lists under 300,000 clones, about 87% occurring once. This sample is part of a study of blood T cell repertoires in COVID-19. What was sequenced was PBMCs or T cells enriched from blood (not recorded which). This TCR was sampled from a woman aged 40 to 55 who had been exposed to COVID-19. This chain uses TRBV7-8 with TRBJ2-1; 8 nucleotides align to TRBD1. CDR3 nucleotide sequence: TGTGCCAGCAGCCTCAACGCCCGACAGGGGCTCTACAATGAGCAGTTCTTC. This encodes CASSLNARQGLYNEQFF.